The 15 T cell receptor beta chains in this list originate from one sample, sequenced in a study of blood T cell repertoires in COVID-19. Produced via immunoSEQ multiplex PCR; TCRdb's table is partial and in-frame only. The data show about 310,000 clones, about 90% seen once. The sequenced sample was peripheral blood. The receptors originated from a woman aged 40 to 49 with COVID-19, enrolled during active disease.

The rearrangement links TRBV5-5 to TRBJ1-2; the D gene is possibly TRBD1 (6 bases). V was trimmed by 2 bases and J by 4 bases, leaving 15 bases between them. Germline V gene lookup returns CDR1 SGHKS and CDR2 YYEKEE (reference sequence). CDR3 length: 15 amino acids. The CDR3 region is CASSFTVGTSYGYTF. The CDR3 nucleotides read TGTGCCAGCAGCTTCACGGTCGGGACAAGCTATGGCTACACCTTC. The variable domain in full, completed from reference TRBV5-5 and TRBJ1-2, reads DAGVTQSPTHLIKTRGQQVTLRCSPISGHKSVSWYQQVLGQGPQFIFQYYEKEERGRGNFPDRFSARQFPNYSSELNVNALLLGDSALYLCASSFTVGTSYGYTFGSGTRLTVV.

The rearrangement joins TRBV7-9 to TRBJ2-7, with 8 bases matching TRBD1. This CDR3 contains 14 residues. J lost 4 bases, V lost 2 bases, and 4 bases had no gene match. Germline CDR1 reads SEHNR; CDR2 reads FQNEAQ (reference sequence). CDR3 in DNA: TGTGCCAGCAGCTTAACCCAGGGGGCGTACGAGCAGTACTTC. Translation gives CASSLTQGAYEQYF.

The CDR3 loop is CASATGTINTEAFF. In DNA, the CDR3 is TGTGCCAGCGCCACCGGGACAATAAACACTGAAGCTTTCTTT. The rearrangement uses TRBV27 and TRBJ1-1; the D gene is possibly TRBD1 (6 bases). V dropped 8 bases and J dropped 2 bases, with 15 bases sitting between them. Germline CDR1 reads MNHEY; CDR2 reads SMNVEV (reference sequence). The length of the CDR3 is 14 residues.

The chain carries TRBV9 and TRBJ2-3; 8 bases match TRBD2. The V and J ends lost 3 bases and 2 bases, in that order; junction bases with no gene match: 5. CDR1 and CDR2 (germline): SGDLS, YYNGEE. The CDR3 consists of 15 residues. The CDR3 region is CASSGILAATDTQYF. The CDR3 DNA reads TGTGCCAGCAGCGGAATACTAGCGGCCACAGATACGCAGTATTTT.

The chain employs TRBV5-5 and TRBJ1-3; the D is unclear. CDR3 length: 15 residues. The V end lost 6 bases, the J end lost 0 bases, and 13 bases lay between the germline ends. The V gene's germline CDR1 is SGHKS and CDR2 YYEKEE (reference sequence). The CDR3 region has the DNA TGTGCCAGCATCGAGACAACCTACTCTGGAAACACCATATATTTT. Protein sequence: CASIETTYSGNTIYF.

V and J are TRBV5-1 and TRBJ2-7; 7 bases map to TRBD2. The CDR3 is 14 amino acids. The V segment lost 1 base and the J segment 5 bases; nucleotides outside the gene matches: 6. Germline CDR1 and CDR2: SGHRS and YFSETQ. Written as DNA, the CDR3 is TGCGCCAGCAGCTTGCCTAGCGGATTAGACGAGCAGTACTTC. Its translation: CASSLPSGLDEQYF.

The chain is built from TRBV4-3 and TRBJ2-1; D is perhaps TRBD1 (6 bases). Germline loops: CDR1 LGHNA, CDR2 YSLEER. This CDR3 comprises 15 residues. Between the trimmed V and J ends, which lost 0 bases and 3 bases, there was a span of 9 bases. The CDR3 DNA reads TGCGCCAGCAGCCAAGAACAGGGAATCTACAATGAGCAGTTCTTC. Its protein is CASSQEQGIYNEQFF.

CDR3 DNA sequence: TGTGCCAGCAGTTACGTTCGGGCGGGGGAGGACGAGCAGTACTTC. Amino acids: CASSYVRAGEDEQYF. V is TRBV6-5 and J is TRBJ2-7, with 7 bases matching TRBD2. The trim removed 2 bases at V and 5 bases at J, leaving 9 bases unmatched. Germline V CDR1 and CDR2: MNHEY, SVGAGI. The CDR3 is made up of 15 amino acids.

The genes are TRBV6-6 and TRBJ2-7; 13 nucleotides line up with TRBD2. Per the germline V gene, CDR1 is MNHNY and CDR2 is SVGAGI (reference sequence). The CDR3 contains 17 residues. V was pared by 5 bases and J by 0 bases, with 7 bases of the junction left unmatched. CDR3 bases: TGTGCCAGCAGTCCCAGACTAGCGGGGGGTTTCTCCTACGAGCAGTACTTC. Translated, it gives CASSPRLAGGFSYEQYF.

This chain links TRBV5-1 with TRBJ2-7, with a possible D match to TRBD2 (5 bases). In germline, CDR1 is SGHRS, CDR2 YFSETQ. This CDR3 has 14 amino acids. The ends were cut back, 0 bases at V and 5 bases at J, with 12 bases in the middle. In nucleotides, the CDR3 is TGCGCCAGCAGCTTGGGGGTAGGGAGAAACGAGCAGTACTTC. It translates to CASSLGVGRNEQYF.

The chain combines TRBV30 with TRBJ2-3; maybe TRBD2 (6 bases). The V gene's germline CDR1 is GTSNPN and CDR2 SVGIG (reference sequence). The length of the CDR3 is 13 residues. Deletions cut 8 bases from V and 1 base from J, with 13 bases between. DNA for the CDR3: TGTGCCCTAAGGGACTCAGGCACAGATACGCAGTATTTT. Its protein is CALRDSGTDTQYF.

This clone has just one count. The gene calls are TRBV20-1 and TRBJ1-5; D is unresolved. The length of the CDR3 is 14 residues. With 3 bases removed from V and 0 bases from J, the gap between germline ends came to 9 bases. Per the germline V gene, CDR1 is DFQATT and CDR2 is SNEGSKA (reference sequence). The CDR3 loop is CSASLAASNQPQHF. The CDR3 coding sequence is TGCAGTGCTAGTCTTGCGGCTAGCAATCAGCCCCAGCATTTT.

J is TRBJ2-4 and V is TRBV7-2, with 11 bases identical to TRBD2. The CDR3 runs to 15 residues. The germline gives CDR1 SGHTA, CDR2 FQGNSA. The junction had 7 bases not matched to a gene; V was cut back by 4 bases and J by 8 bases. The CDR3 nucleotides are TGTGCCAGCAGCTCGAAGGTACTAGCGGGAGACATTCAGTACTTC. The encoded protein is CASSSKVLAGDIQYF.

The rearrangement links TRBV19 to TRBJ1-3; a possible D gene is TRBD1 (5 bases). Trimming took 4 bases from V and 1 from J, leaving 8 bases between them. CDR3 size: 14 residues. The germline gives CDR1 LNHDA, CDR2 SQIVND (reference sequence). DNA for the CDR3: TGTGCCAGTAGTACAGGGTGGTCTGGAAACACCATATATTTT. Translating gives CASSTGWSGNTIYF.

The chain carries TRBV24-1 and TRBJ1-2; tentative D call: TRBD1 (5 bases). Germline V gene sequence: CDR1 KGHDR, CDR2 SFDVKD. The CDR3 consists of 19 residues. Between the trimmed V and J ends, which lost 11 bases and 2 bases, there was a span of 32 bases. CDR3 residues: CAIPGVPTGLRRDNYGYTF. In DNA form, the CDR3 reads TGTGCCATACCGGGTGTGCCCACAGGACTTCGGAGGGACAACTATGGCTACACCTTC.